This entry features one T cell receptor beta chain sequence. J was trimmed by 8 bases and V by 5 bases; bases with no gene match: 3. The length of the CDR3 is 15 residues. The germline gives CDR1 LGHNA, CDR2 YNFKEQ. The sample comes from a study of cytomegalovirus exposure and HLA in healthy donors. In the PCR, 60 Vbeta and 13 Jbeta primers were used. Clones were read by immunoSEQ multiplex PCR, and TCRdb kept only the in-frame ones, dropping some. This repertoire shows over 30,000 clones, roughly 80% found once; its top ten account for 6%. The TCR originated in a male donor in good health and CMV-seronegative. The sample was PBMCs. The rearrangement links TRBV4-2 to TRBJ2-1; 16 bases align to TRBD2. The CDR3 loop reads CASSTGTSGRDEQFF. The CDR3 DNA sequence: TGTGCCAGCAGCACCGGGACTAGCGGGAGGGATGAGCAGTTCTTC.